The T cell receptor beta chain described here comes from a study of blood T cells in healthy people across ages. This clonotype was recorded many times. The CDR3 runs to 15 residues. CDR1 and CDR2 (germline): MNHNS, SASEGT. Unmatched junction bases numbered 0, after V lost 4 bases and J lost 2 bases. Together with a sample-barcoded 5' primer, a J-beta primer mix was included in a second PCR lasting roughly 6 to 12 cycles. Per-sample output comprised a minimum of 3 million paired-end reads containing CDR3. TCRdb recomputed calls from the 5' RACE reads with MiXCR, one row per CDR3 protein. The table lists roughly 550,000 distinct CDR3 sequences, approximately 25% of them singletons. Separately, the same data were catalogued under a study of T cells of mothers and their children. That paper notes: Donation was provided by three healthy Caucasian mothers along with their six children.

The sequence came from a boy younger than 18 in good health. Sample: blood. The rearrangement uses TRBV6-1 and TRBJ2-5; 14 bases line up with TRBD2. The CDR3 nucleotides are TGTGCCAGCAGTGGACTAGCGGGGGGGCAAGAGACCCAGTACTTC. It translates to CASSGLAGGQETQYF.